Listed here is a single T cell receptor beta chain. The data were taken from a study of siplizumab effects on memory and regulatory T cells. Profiling relied on immunoSEQ multiplex PCR, and the TCRdb table lists in-frame clones only, not all of them. Of tens of thousands of clones detected, roughly 93% appear once; the ten largest clones hold 5.5% to 7.5%. The sample was CD8+ T cells sorted from blood. This receptor was identified in a human donor in good health.

The CDR3 DNA sequence: TGTGCCAGCAGTAAAAACAGAGCTTGCAATCAGCCCCAGCATTTT. The encoded protein is CASSKNRACNQPQHF. The rearrangement uses TRBV6-4 and TRBJ1-5, with D unclear. This CDR3 region has 15 residues. V was cut by 5 bases and J by 2 bases, with 13 bases left in between. Per the germline V gene, CDR1 is MRHNA and CDR2 is SNTAGT.